Shown below are 20 T cell receptor beta chains from a single sample sequenced in a study of vaccination effects on CD4 cells after COVID-19. CD4+ T cells specific for antigen were expanded with viral peptide pools by the ViraFEST assay before sequencing. Cells that had been cultured for less than eleven days were the source of isolated CD4+ T cells. Absence of prior SARS-CoV-2 infection characterized the vaccine recipients, who showed negative nucleocapsid antibodies. These receptors have no identified antigens. The assay was immunoSEQ multiplex PCR, and TCRdb's table has in-frame clones only and misses some. The sample lists about 68,000 clones; about 80% were seen once. Sequenced material: CD4+ T cells from PBMCs cultured with SARS-CoV-2 spike peptides, taken before COVID-19 vaccination. The receptors were sampled from a human donor who received a COVID-19 vaccine.

This chain connects TRBV24-1 to TRBJ2-3; D remains ambiguous. This CDR3 spans 14 amino acids. V was trimmed by 4 bases and J by 6 bases, leaving 13 bases between them. The germline V gene encodes CDR1 KGHDR and CDR2 SFDVKD. The CDR3 spells CATSDSPYVDTQYF. Written as DNA, the CDR3 is TGTGCCACCAGTGACTCCCCATACGTTGATACGCAGTATTTT.

This sequence joins TRBV6-6 and TRBJ2-5; 12 positions agree with TRBD2. The germline CDR1 and CDR2 sequences are MNHNY and SVGAGI (reference sequence). The junction had 3 bases not matched to a gene; V was cut back by 6 bases and J by 1 base. The CDR3 is 15 residues long. CDR3 sequence reads: CASSRTSGAQETQYF. CDR3 coding DNA: TGTGCCAGCAGCCGGACTAGCGGGGCCCAAGAGACCCAGTACTTC.

The rearrangement links TRBV18 to TRBJ1-2, with D tentatively TRBD1 (5 bases). Germline V CDR1 and CDR2: KGHSH, LQKENI. The CDR3 loop spans 17 amino acids. Trimming cost V 6 bases and J 0 bases, with 20 bases left between them. The chain's CDR3 is CASSPSADGGANYGYTF. The CDR3 DNA is TGTGCCAGCTCCCCTTCAGCGGACGGGGGAGCTAACTATGGCTACACCTTC. The whole variable domain, remainder taken from reference TRBV18 and TRBJ1-2, is NAGVMQNPRHLVRRRGQEARLRCSPMKGHSHVYWYRQLPEEGLKFMVYLQKENIIDESGMPKERFSAEFPKEGPSILRIQQVVRGDSAAYFCASSPSADGGANYGYTFGSGTRLTVV.

V usage is TRBV9 and J usage is TRBJ2-2; D perhaps matches TRBD1 (6 bases). Trimming stripped 3 bases from V and 5 bases from J, with 14 bases between. Germline-derived CDR1 and CDR2 are SGDLS and YYNGEE. This CDR3 region has 15 residues. The CDR3 DNA reads TGTGCCAGCAGCGCCAGGGGTAGTGGGACCGGGGAGCTGTTTTTT. It codes for CASSARGSGTGELFF.

The chain's CDR3 is CASSTPRGNTEAFF. CDR3 nucleotides: TGTGCCAGCAGCACCCCCAGGGGGAACACTGAAGCTTTCTTT. The chain joins TRBV27 to TRBJ1-1; D is possibly TRBD1 (6 bases). CDR3 length: 14 residues. Trimming left V 6 bases short and J 1 base short, with 12 bases between. Per the germline V gene, CDR1 is MNHEY and CDR2 is SMNVEV (reference sequence).

V usage is TRBV12-5 and J usage is TRBJ2-3, with 12 bases fitting TRBD2. J gave up 0 bases and V 0 bases, and 7 bases lay outside the gene matches. The germline V gene has CDR1 LGHNT and CDR2 FRNRAP. There are 19 residues in the CDR3. CDR3 protein: CASGLVPTSGGTSTDTQYF. The CDR3 nucleotides read TGTGCTAGTGGTTTGGTACCTACTAGCGGGGGGACTAGCACAGATACGCAGTATTTT.

This sequence joins TRBV7-2 and TRBJ2-5; TRBD1 might be the D (6 bases). The CDR3 is made up of 15 amino acids. The V end was cut by 5 bases, the J end by 5 bases, with 18 bases between. Germline CDR1 is SGHTA and CDR2 is FQGNSA. DNA for the CDR3: TGTGCCAGCAGCATGAGGGGGTTCTTGTTCGAGACCCAGTACTTC. Translating it yields CASSMRGFLFETQYF.

The genes are TRBV5-1 and TRBJ2-2, with 7 bases that match TRBD1. This CDR3 has 18 amino acids. The trim removed 3 bases at V and 0 bases at J, leaving 11 bases unmatched. The germline gives CDR1 SGHRS, CDR2 YFSETQ. CDR3 protein: CASSSKLQGNANTGELFF. DNA for the CDR3: TGCGCCAGCAGCTCAAAATTACAGGGGAACGCGAACACCGGGGAGCTGTTTTTT.

The J gene is TRBJ2-7, the V gene TRBV5-1; tentative D call: TRBD2 (6 bases). The V end lost 0 bases, the J end lost 0 bases, and 10 bases lay between the germline ends. The V gene's germline CDR1 is SGHRS and CDR2 YFSETQ. The CDR3 has 15 amino acids. DNA of the CDR3: TGCGCCAGCAGCTTGGGACACGGGGGCTCCTACGAGCAGTACGTC. This gives the protein CASSLGHGGSYEQYV.

This chain joins TRBV6-1 and TRBJ2-3, with 8 positions matching TRBD2. The germline CDR1 and CDR2 sequences are MNHNS and SASEGT. The J segment lost 6 bases and the V segment lost 2 bases, leaving 7 bases of the junction unmatched. The CDR3 length is 15 residues. The CDR3, as DNA: TGTGCCAGCAGTGAAAGAGCGGGGGCTTGGGATACGCAGTATTTT. As protein: CASSERAGAWDTQYF.

The chain has TRBV4-1 and TRBJ2-1; D is possibly TRBD2 (6 bases). The CDR3 extends over 15 amino acids. Per germline, CDR1 MGHRA and CDR2 YSYEKL. Trimming took off 1 base at V and 4 bases at J, with 11 bases between the two ends. The CDR3 DNA sequence: TGCGCCAGCAGCCAAGTTGGGAGGAATTACAATGAGCAGTTCTTC. Amino acids: CASSQVGRNYNEQFF.

The V and J genes are TRBV25-1 and TRBJ1-3; D gene ambiguous. The CDR3 has 15 residues. Germline values: CDR1 MGHDK, CDR2 SYGVNS. Trimming removed 3 bases from V and 0 bases from J, with 9 bases in between. CDR3 DNA sequence: TGTGCCAGCAGTGATTCGAGGAGCTCTGGAAACACCATATATTTT. Its protein product is CASSDSRSSGNTIYF. Looking up the rest from reference TRBV25-1 and TRBJ1-3 gives the full variable domain: EADIYQTPRYLVIGTGKKITLECSQTMGHDKMYWYQQDPGMELHLIHYSYGVNSTEKGDLSSESTVSRIRTEHFPLTLESARPSHTSQYLCASSDSRSSGNTIYFGEGSWLTVV.

The rearrangement links TRBV11-3 to TRBJ2-1; TRBD2 matches 7 bases. The CDR3 covers 12 residues. Losses at the gene ends were 2 bases for V and 10 bases for J; bases not matched to a gene: 2. Germline CDR1 reads SGHNT; CDR2 reads YENEEA. As DNA, the CDR3 is TGTGCCAGCAGCTTATCAGCGGGGGAGCAGTTCTTC. It translates to CASSLSAGEQFF.

This clone was seen only a few times. The J gene is TRBJ2-2, the V gene TRBV11-3, with D hard to call. V shed 5 bases and J shed 1 base, with 5 bases lying between them. The CDR3 runs to 13 residues. Germline lookup yields CDR1 SGHNT and CDR2 YENEEA. This CDR3 is CASSPKNTGELFF. The CDR3 nucleotides are TGTGCCAGCAGCCCCAAGAACACCGGGGAGCTGTTTTTT.

The rearrangement links TRBV10-3 to TRBJ2-1; D unclear. Per the germline V gene, CDR1 is ENHRY and CDR2 is SYGVKD. The germline V and J ends were trimmed by 3 bases and 6 bases, with 9 bases remaining between them. The CDR3 spans 13 residues. As DNA, the CDR3 is TGTGCCATCAGTGAAGGTAACATCAATGAGCAGTTCTTC. Translation gives CAISEGNINEQFF.

The chain uses TRBV28 and TRBJ1-2; 9 bases line up with TRBD1. J gave up 4 bases and V 8 bases, and 2 bases lay outside the gene matches. This CDR3 spans 12 amino acids. Germline CDR1 is MDHEN and CDR2 is SYDVKM. CDR3 loop: CASATGGYGYTF. The CDR3 region has the DNA TGTGCCAGCGCGACAGGGGGCTATGGCTACACCTTC.

This chain uses TRBV6-5 with TRBJ1-1; maybe TRBD1 (6 bases). CDR1 MNHEY and CDR2 SVGAGI come from the germline V gene. The CDR3 runs 16 residues. The V end was cut by 2 bases, the J end by 1 base, with 14 bases between. Written as DNA, the CDR3 is TGTGCCAGCAGTTACGTGAGCAGGGGACAGAACACTGAAGCTTTCTTT. It is translated as CASSYVSRGQNTEAFF.

The V call is TRBV4-1, the J call TRBJ2-6, with D maybe TRBD2 (5 bases). V lost 0 bases and J lost 3, with 12 bases in between. CDR1 and CDR2 from the germline V gene are MGHRA and YSYEKL. This CDR3 is 17 amino acids long. For the CDR3, the DNA is TGCGCCAGCAGCCAAGATCGAGGAGGTTATGGGGCCAACGTCCTGACTTTC. This translates into CASSQDRGGYGANVLTF.

This clone appeared once. J is TRBJ2-5 and V is TRBV28; the match to TRBD2 covers 9 bases. Germline V gene lookup returns CDR1 MDHEN and CDR2 SYDVKM. The trim removed 1 base at V and 4 bases at J, leaving 7 bases unmatched. The CDR3 runs to 16 residues. The CDR3 sequence: CASSLYGTSYLETQYF. CDR3 in DNA: TGTGCCAGCAGTTTATACGGGACTAGCTATCTAGAGACCCAGTACTTC.

The J gene is TRBJ2-2, the V gene TRBV6-4; 7 nucleotides match TRBD1. The CDR3 totals 17 residues. Germline values: CDR1 MRHNA, CDR2 SNTAGT. Trimming at V came to 0 bases and at J to 7 bases, leaving 11 bases not matched to a gene. The CDR3 region has the DNA TGTGCCAGCAGTGACTCGATGCGAAGGGGGCATGTCGGGGAGCTGTTTTTT. Its translation: CASSDSMRRGHVGELFF.